One sample yielded the 28 T cell receptor beta chains listed below, sequenced in a study of blood T cells in healthy people across ages. Primers used in a second PCR of roughly 6 to 11 cycles were a sample-barcoded 5' primer and a J-beta primer mix. TCRdb reprocessed the 5' RACE reads with MiXCR, giving one entry per CDR3 protein. The sample consists of approximately 960,000 distinct CDR3 sequences, about 28% of them appearing once. This same sample was also part of a study on T cells of mothers and their children.

Specimen: blood. The source is a woman aged 40 to 50 in good health.

This sequence joins TRBV7-8 and TRBJ1-2; TRBD1 matches 8 bases. Germline loops: CDR1 SGHVS, CDR2 FQNEAQ. Trimming took 3 bases from V and 13 from J; bases not matched to a gene: 13. This CDR3 spans 14 amino acids. DNA of the CDR3: TGTGCCAGCAGCTTGGAAAGACAGGGGAGGAGACGCACCTTC. Translating it yields CASSLERQGRRRTF. Looking up the rest from reference TRBV7-8 and TRBJ1-2 gives the full variable domain: GAGVSQSPRYKVAKRGQDVALRCDPISGHVSLFWYQQALGQGPEFLTYFQNEAQLDKSGLPSDRFFAERPEGSVSTLKIQRTQQEDSAVYLCASSLERQGRRRTFGSGTRLTVV.

With regard to this clonotype: This may arise from a read error, as a much more abundant clone is one base away. CDR3 loop: CDSSSGAGRGDGYTF. CDR3 sequence (DNA): TGTGACAGCAGCTCCGGCGCAGGCCGCGGGGATGGCTACACCTTC. This rearrangement joins TRBV11-1 to TRBJ1-2; D ambiguous. The CDR3 consists of 15 residues. Germline V lookup: CDR1 SGHAT, CDR2 FQDESV (reference sequence). Based on the CDR3 plus reference TRBV11-1 and TRBJ1-2, the full variable domain is EAEVAQSPRYKITEKSQAVAFWCDPISGHATLYWYRQILGQGPELLVQFQDESVVDDSQLPKDRFSAERLKGVDSTLKIQPAELGDSAMYLCDSSSGAGRGDGYTFGSGTRLTVV.

This clonotype was seen many times. The V gene is TRBV7-2, the J gene TRBJ1-5; D may be TRBD1 (5 bases). Germline CDR1 reads SGHTA; CDR2 reads FQGNSA. V was pared by 1 base and J by 3 bases, with 10 bases between. The CDR3 contains 15 residues. CDR3 nucleotide sequence: TGTGCCAGCAGCTTAGTGGGACGGTTCAATCAGCCCCAGCATTTT. Residues: CASSLVGRFNQPQHF.

The rearrangement joins TRBV12-3 or TRBV12-4 to TRBJ1-4, with D unresolved. The CDR3 length is 14 residues. V was shortened by 5 bases and J by 8 bases, with 15 bases between the two germline ends. The CDR3 here is CASSPLRRCEKLFF. In DNA form, the CDR3 reads TGTGCCAGCAGTCCCCTCAGACGGTGCGAAAAACTGTTTTTT.

On this clonotype itself: The junction differs from germline at one of its ends, possibly a read error. The rearrangement joins TRBV10-1 to TRBJ1-2; no clear D. This CDR3 is built from 15 residues. Germline-derived CDR1 and CDR2 are WNHNN and SYGVQD (reference sequence). Here the CDR3 reads CTSRSESRGFHGYTF. The CDR3 bases are TGCACCAGCAGATCTGAGTCTCGAGGGTTCCATGGCTACACCTTC.

V gene TRBV7-8 combines with J gene TRBJ1-1, with 10 bases matching TRBD1. The V gene's germline CDR1 is SGHVS and CDR2 FQNEAQ. Germline trimming cut 5 bases from V and 1 base from J; bases unmatched to any gene: 10. The CDR3 has 17 residues. As DNA, the CDR3 is TGTGCCAGCAGCAGGGACAGGGGTAGGGAGGGGAACACTGAAGCTTTCTTT. Translated, it gives CASSRDRGREGNTEAFF.

In its sample, this clonotype was seen a few times. The rearrangement joins TRBV5-4 to TRBJ2-4, with D possibly being TRBD1 (6 bases). V lost 3 bases and J lost 2, with 15 bases in between. The CDR3 loop spans 16 amino acids. The germline gives CDR1 SGHNT, CDR2 YYREEE (reference sequence). DNA for the CDR3: TGTGCCAGCAGCTCGAATCGACAGGAAACCAAAAACATTCAGTACTTC. The encoded protein is CASSSNRQETKNIQYF.

On this clonotype itself: One end of the junction does not line up with germline, which may come from a read error. The chain links TRBV7-7 to TRBJ2-3, with a possible D match to TRBD2 (6 bases). This CDR3 comprises 15 residues. Germline CDR1 reads SSHAT; CDR2 reads FNYEAQ (reference sequence). CDR3: CASSLGLANTDTQYF. As DNA, the CDR3 is TGTGCTAGCAGCTTAGGTCTAGCGAACACAGATACGCAGTATTTT.

This clonotype appeared many times. This chain joins TRBV5-1 and TRBJ2-5, with D possibly matching TRBD2 (6 bases). This CDR3 has 14 residues. V was cut by 3 bases and J by 5 bases, with 14 bases left in between. Germline V gene lookup returns CDR1 SGHRS and CDR2 YFSETQ. The DNA for the CDR3 is TGCGCCAGCAGCTCGCGGGGACGGTCGGAGACCCAGTACTTC. Translating gives CASSSRGRSETQYF.

The sample holds many counts of this clonotype. The rearrangement links TRBV11-2 to TRBJ2-7; no definite D call. The CDR3 loop spans 12 amino acids. Germline lookup yields CDR1 SGHAT and CDR2 FQNNGV. Between the trimmed V and J ends, which lost 4 bases and 2 bases, there was a span of 6 bases. This CDR3 is CASSSIPYEQYF. The DNA of the CDR3 is TGTGCCAGCAGCTCCATACCCTACGAGCAGTACTTC.

The chain is built from TRBV6-1 and TRBJ1-1; D not certain. Germline V gives CDR1 MNHNS, CDR2 SASEGT. Trimming left V 7 bases short and J 2 bases short, with 17 bases between. The CDR3 covers 15 residues. CDR3 residues: CASISGVAGNTEAFF. Written as DNA, the CDR3 is TGTGCCAGCATTAGTGGGGTAGCGGGAAACACTGAAGCTTTCTTT.

The sample holds many counts of this clonotype. V and J are TRBV25-1 and TRBJ2-3, with no clear D. Germline V gene sequence: CDR1 MGHDK, CDR2 SYGVNS. This CDR3 has 15 amino acids. Trimming shortened V by 1 base and J by 6 bases, and 14 bases separated the two germline ends. CDR3 nucleotides: TGTGCCAGCAGTGAATTGGTGGCCGACGGGGATACGCAGTATTTT. Translation: CASSELVADGDTQYF.

This chain uses TRBV20-1 with TRBJ2-3, with TRBD1 identical over 7 bases. The CDR3 spans 13 residues. J was trimmed by 5 bases and V by 4 bases; bases with no gene match: 6. Germline V gene lookup returns CDR1 DFQATT and CDR2 SNEGSKA (reference sequence). CDR3 DNA sequence: TGCAGTGCTACACAGGGGAGCGAAGATACGCAGTATTTT. Its translation is CSATQGSEDTQYF.

The chain uses TRBV6-5 and TRBJ1-3; perhaps TRBD1 as D (5 bases). The V gene's germline CDR1 is MNHEY and CDR2 SVGAGI. The CDR3 contains 15 residues. Trimming removed 6 bases at V and 0 bases at J, with 12 bases between. The CDR3 spells CASRPRQSSGNTIYF. DNA of the CDR3: TGTGCCAGCAGGCCACGACAGAGCTCTGGAAACACCATATATTTT.

A single count supports this clonotype. The chain is built from TRBV28 and TRBJ1-2; D gene ambiguous. The germline CDR1 and CDR2 sequences are MDHEN and SYDVKM. V was cut by 6 bases and J by 4 bases, with 12 bases left in between. The CDR3 extends over 13 amino acids. The CDR3 DNA is TGTGCCAGCAGCCAAATGTCCGGCTATGGCTACACCTTC. Its translation: CASSQMSGYGYTF.

This clonotype has at least ten counts. This sequence joins TRBV29-1 and TRBJ1-2, with 8 bases identical to TRBD1. The CDR3 totals 13 residues. The V gene end was trimmed by 7 bases and the J gene end by 0 bases; junction bases not matched to a gene: 4. The germline V gene has CDR1 SQVTM and CDR2 ANQGSEA. Here the CDR3 DNA reads TGCAGCGCCCGACAGGGGTCTAACTATGGCTACACCTTC. It yields the protein CSARQGSNYGYTF.

This clonotype was counted ten times or more. The rearrangement joins TRBV7-3 to TRBJ2-1, with TRBD2 matching 13 bases. CDR1 and CDR2 from the germline V gene are SGHTA and FQGTGA. The ends lost 3 bases at V and 7 bases at J; junction bases unmatched: 0. This CDR3 region has 14 residues. For the CDR3, the DNA is TGTGCCAGCAGCTTGACTAGCGGGGGGAATGAGCAGTTCTTC. Residues: CASSLTSGGNEQFF.

The genes are TRBV4-3 and TRBJ2-1; TRBD2 matches 7 bases. The germline V gene encodes CDR1 LGHNA and CDR2 YSLEER. The CDR3 extends over 15 amino acids. V was clipped by 4 bases and J by 3 bases; unmatched bases: 6. The CDR3 coding sequence is TGCGCCAGCAGCCCACTAGCGAGCGTCTACAATGAGCAGTTCTTC. This encodes CASSPLASVYNEQFF.

V gene TRBV4-1 combines with J gene TRBJ2-6; 11 bases line up with TRBD1. V lost 0 bases and J lost 0; bases outside the gene matches: 10. Looked up from germline, CDR1 is MGHRA and CDR2 is YSYEKL. The CDR3 sequence is 21 residues long. As DNA, the CDR3 is TGCGCCAGCAGCCAAGATCGGGGGGCCGGGACAGGGGGCTCTGGGGCCAACGTCCTGACTTTC. This sequence encodes CASSQDRGAGTGGSGANVLTF.

This clonotype has a handful of counts. The chain links TRBV4-1 to TRBJ1-6; no clear D gene. Germline V gene data show CDR1 as MGHRA and CDR2 as YSYEKL. The CDR3 has 14 amino acids. V was trimmed by 6 bases and J by 8 bases, leaving 14 bases between them. The chain's CDR3 is CASSKPLGDSPLHF. The CDR3 DNA follows: TGCGCCAGCAGTAAGCCCCTCGGGGATTCACCCCTCCACTTT.

This chain links TRBV7-2 with TRBJ2-1; 16 nucleotides agree with TRBD2. V lost 4 bases to trimming and J lost 8 bases; unmatched junction nucleotides: 17. The CDR3 covers 20 residues. In germline, CDR1 is SGHTA, CDR2 FQGNSA. The CDR3 reads CASSSSYAAGTSGGVDEQFF. CDR3 sequence (DNA): TGTGCCAGCAGCTCTAGTTACGCCGCCGGGACTAGCGGGGGGGTCGATGAGCAGTTCTTC.

In its sample, this clonotype was seen many times. The chain uses TRBV5-6 and TRBJ2-1, with 10 bases that match TRBD1. The germline V gene encodes CDR1 SGHDT and CDR2 YYEEEE. The CDR3 runs to 16 residues. With V trimmed by 1 base and J by 6 bases, 7 bases remained unmatched. CDR3: CASSLFLTGGINEQFF. In DNA form, the CDR3 reads TGTGCCAGCAGCTTGTTCCTGACAGGGGGCATCAATGAGCAGTTCTTC.

This clonotype was counted a few times. V usage is TRBV29-1 and J usage is TRBJ1-2; D call uncertain. The germline V and J ends were trimmed by 4 bases and 5 bases, with 11 bases remaining between them. The germline V gene encodes CDR1 SQVTM and CDR2 ANQGSEA. The CDR3 contains 12 residues. The CDR3 bases are TGCAGCGTTGCCGGGGATGGGTATGGCTACACCTTC. Its translation is CSVAGDGYGYTF.

The chain combines TRBV12-3 or TRBV12-4 with TRBJ2-1; D is tentatively TRBD1 or TRBD2 (5 bases each). Trimming took 5 bases from V and 5 from J, leaving 13 bases between them. The length of the CDR3 is 14 residues. The CDR3 is CASSTRGPHNEQFF. In nucleotides, the CDR3 is TGTGCCAGCAGTACAAGGGGACCACACAATGAGCAGTTCTTC.

V and J are TRBV10-3 and TRBJ2-3; D is tentatively TRBD1 or TRBD2 (5 bases each). CDR1 and CDR2 (germline): ENHRY, SYGVKD. Trimming left V 4 bases short and J 2 bases short, with 10 bases between. The CDR3 runs to 14 residues. CDR3 loop: CAISAGRNTDTQYF. CDR3 sequence (DNA): TGTGCCATCAGTGCGGGGCGGAACACAGATACGCAGTATTTT.

This clonotype was seen many times. The V and J genes are TRBV5-6 and TRBJ1-5, with a tentative D call TRBD1 (5 bases). The CDR3 runs to 14 residues. V gave up 2 bases and J gave up 5 bases, with 11 bases separating them. Germline loops: CDR1 SGHDT, CDR2 YYEEEE. The CDR3 DNA is TGTGCCAGCAGCTTAGGAACAGGCTATCAGCCCCAGCATTTT. Its protein is CASSLGTGYQPQHF.

Comment on this clonotype: Its ends do not fully match the called genes, so a read error is possible. The chain has TRBV12-3 or TRBV12-4 and TRBJ1-2; maybe TRBD1 (5 bases). The CDR3 runs 13 residues. The CDR3 DNA is TGTGTCAGCAGTCAGACAGCCCTCTATGGCTACACCTTC. Translation: CVSSQTALYGYTF.

This clonotype was found many times. The chain couples TRBV27 to TRBJ2-7; D uncertain. V lost 0 bases and J lost 4, with 7 bases in between. This CDR3 comprises 13 residues. Germline V gene sequence: CDR1 MNHEY, CDR2 SMNVEV (reference sequence). The CDR3 DNA reads as TGTGCCAGCAGTTTATCGCCCCAATACGAGCAGTACTTC. This encodes CASSLSPQYEQYF.